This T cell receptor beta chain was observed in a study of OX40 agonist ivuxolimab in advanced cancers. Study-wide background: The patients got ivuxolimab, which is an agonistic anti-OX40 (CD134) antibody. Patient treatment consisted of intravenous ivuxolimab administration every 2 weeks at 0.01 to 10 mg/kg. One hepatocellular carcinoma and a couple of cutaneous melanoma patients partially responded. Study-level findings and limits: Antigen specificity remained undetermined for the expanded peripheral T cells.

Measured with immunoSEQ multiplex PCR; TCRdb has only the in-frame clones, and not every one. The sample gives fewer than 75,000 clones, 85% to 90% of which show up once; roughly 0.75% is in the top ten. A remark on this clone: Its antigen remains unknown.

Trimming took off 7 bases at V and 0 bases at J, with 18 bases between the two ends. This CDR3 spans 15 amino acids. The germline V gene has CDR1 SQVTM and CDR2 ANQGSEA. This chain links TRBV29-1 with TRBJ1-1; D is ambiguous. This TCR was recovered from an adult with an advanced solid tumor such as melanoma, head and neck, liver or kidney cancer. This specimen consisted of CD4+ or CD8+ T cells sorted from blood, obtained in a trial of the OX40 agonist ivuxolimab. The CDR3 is CSAVDLPAMNTEAFF. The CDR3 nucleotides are TGCAGCGCCGTGGACCTCCCGGCAATGAACACTGAAGCTTTCTTT.